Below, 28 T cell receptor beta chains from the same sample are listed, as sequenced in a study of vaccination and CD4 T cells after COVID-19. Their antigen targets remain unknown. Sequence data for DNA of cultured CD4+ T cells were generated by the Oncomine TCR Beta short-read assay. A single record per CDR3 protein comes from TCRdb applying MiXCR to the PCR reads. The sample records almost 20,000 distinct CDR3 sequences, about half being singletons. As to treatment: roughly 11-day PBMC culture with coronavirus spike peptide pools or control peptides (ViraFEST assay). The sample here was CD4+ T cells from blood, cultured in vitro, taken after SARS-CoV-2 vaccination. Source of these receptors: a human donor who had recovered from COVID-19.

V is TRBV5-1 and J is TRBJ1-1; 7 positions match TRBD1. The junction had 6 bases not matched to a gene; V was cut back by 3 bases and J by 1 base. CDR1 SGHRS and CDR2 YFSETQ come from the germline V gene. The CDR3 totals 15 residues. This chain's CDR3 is CASSSETGQNTEAFF. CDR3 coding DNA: TGCGCCAGCAGCTCAGAGACAGGGCAGAACACTGAAGCTTTCTTT.

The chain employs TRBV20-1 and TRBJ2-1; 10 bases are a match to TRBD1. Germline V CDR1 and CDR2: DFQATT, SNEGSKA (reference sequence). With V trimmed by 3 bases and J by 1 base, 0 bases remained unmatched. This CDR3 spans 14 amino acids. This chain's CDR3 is CSARGQGSYNEQFF. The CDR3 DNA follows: TGCAGTGCTAGGGGACAGGGGTCCTACAATGAGCAGTTCTTC.

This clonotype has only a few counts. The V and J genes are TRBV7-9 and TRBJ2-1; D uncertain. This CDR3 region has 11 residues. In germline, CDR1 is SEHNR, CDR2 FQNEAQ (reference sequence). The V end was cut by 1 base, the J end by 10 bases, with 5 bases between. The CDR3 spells CASSLEIEQFF. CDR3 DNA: TGTGCCAGCAGCTTAGAGATAGAGCAGTTCTTC.

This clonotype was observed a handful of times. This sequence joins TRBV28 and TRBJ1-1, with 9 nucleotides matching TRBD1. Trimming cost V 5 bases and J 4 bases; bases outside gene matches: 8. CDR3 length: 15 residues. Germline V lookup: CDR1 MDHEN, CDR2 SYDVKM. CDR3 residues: CASSPGQGSGTEAFF. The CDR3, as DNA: TGTGCCAGCAGTCCGGGACAGGGTTCGGGCACTGAAGCTTTCTTT.

Here the CDR3 DNA reads TGTGCCAGCAGCACCAGCGGGAGAAGAAATGAGCAGTTCTTC. Its translation is CASSTSGRRNEQFF. The J gene is TRBJ2-1, the V gene TRBV7-2; 8 bases are a match to TRBD2. This CDR3 spans 14 amino acids. The V segment lost 5 bases and the J segment 7 bases; nucleotides outside the gene matches: 7. CDR1 is SGHTA, CDR2 FQGNSA, per germline.

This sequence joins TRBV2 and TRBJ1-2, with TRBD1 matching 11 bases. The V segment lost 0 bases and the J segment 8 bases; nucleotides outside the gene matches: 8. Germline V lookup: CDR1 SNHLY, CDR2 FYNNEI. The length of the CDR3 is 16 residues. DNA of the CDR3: TGTGCCAGCAGTGAAGCGCGGACAGGGGGCTCTAAAGGCTACACCTTC. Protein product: CASSEARTGGSKGYTF. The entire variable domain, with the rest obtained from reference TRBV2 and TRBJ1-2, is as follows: EPEVTQTPSHQVTQMGQEVILRCVPISNHLYFYWYRQILGQKVEFLVSFYNNEISEKSEIFDDQFSVERPDGSNFTLKIRSTKLEDSAMYFCASSEARTGGSKGYTFGSGTRLTVV.

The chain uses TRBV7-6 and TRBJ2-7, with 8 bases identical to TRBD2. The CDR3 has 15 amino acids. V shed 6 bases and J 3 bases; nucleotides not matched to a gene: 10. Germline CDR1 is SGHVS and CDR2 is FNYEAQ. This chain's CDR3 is CASSPSGGRFYEQYF. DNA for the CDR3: TGTGCCAGCAGTCCAAGCGGGGGAAGATTCTACGAGCAGTACTTC. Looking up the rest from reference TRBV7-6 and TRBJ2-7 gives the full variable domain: GAGVSQSPRYKVTKRGQDVALRCDPISGHVSLYWYRQALGQGPEFLTYFNYEAQQDKSGLPNDRFSAERPEGSISTLTIQRTEQRDSAMYRCASSPSGGRFYEQYFGPGTRLTVT.

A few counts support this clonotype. The DNA of the CDR3 is TGTGCCAGCAGTATACAGGGCTCGAACTATGGCTACACCTTC. Its protein is CASSIQGSNYGYTF. V usage is TRBV7-9 and J usage is TRBJ1-2; D might be TRBD1 (6 bases). From germline, CDR1 is SEHNR and CDR2 FQNEAQ (reference sequence). The V gene lost 6 bases and the J gene lost 2 bases, with 13 bases spanning the gap. The length of the CDR3 is 14 residues. Combining the CDR3 with reference TRBV7-9 and TRBJ1-2 gives the whole variable domain DTGVSQNPRHKITKRGQNVTFRCDPISEHNRLYWYRQTLGQGPEFLTYFQNEAQLEKSRLLSDRFSAERPKGSFSTLEIQRTEQGDSAMYLCASSIQGSNYGYTFGSGTRLTVV.

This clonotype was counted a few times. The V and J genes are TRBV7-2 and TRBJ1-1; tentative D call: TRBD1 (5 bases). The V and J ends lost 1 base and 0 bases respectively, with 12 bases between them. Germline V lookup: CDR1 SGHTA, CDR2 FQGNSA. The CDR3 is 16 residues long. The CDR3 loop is CASSLGQGGVNTEAFF. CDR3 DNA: TGTGCCAGCAGCTTAGGTCAGGGCGGCGTGAACACTGAAGCTTTCTTT.

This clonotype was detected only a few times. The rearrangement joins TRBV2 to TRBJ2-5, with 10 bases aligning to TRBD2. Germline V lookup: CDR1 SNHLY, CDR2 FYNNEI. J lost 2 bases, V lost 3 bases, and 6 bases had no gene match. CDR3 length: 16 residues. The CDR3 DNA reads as TGTGCCAGCAGTGATGGAGCGGGAGGGCTACAAGAGACCCAGTACTTC. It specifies CASSDGAGGLQETQYF.

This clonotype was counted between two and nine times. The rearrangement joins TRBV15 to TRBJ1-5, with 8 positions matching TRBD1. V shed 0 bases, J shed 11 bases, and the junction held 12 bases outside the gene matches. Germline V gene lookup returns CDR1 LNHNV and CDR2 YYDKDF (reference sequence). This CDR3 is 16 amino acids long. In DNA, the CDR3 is TGTGCCACCAGCAGAGATCGGACAGGGCTCACAGGCACCCAGCATTTT. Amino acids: CATSRDRTGLTGTQHF.

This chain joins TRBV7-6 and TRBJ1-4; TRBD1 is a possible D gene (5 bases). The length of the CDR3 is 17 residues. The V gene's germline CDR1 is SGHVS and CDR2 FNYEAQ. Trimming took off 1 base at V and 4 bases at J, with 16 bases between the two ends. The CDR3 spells CASSLGTLTVGNEKLFF. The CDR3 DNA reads TGTGCCAGCAGCTTAGGGACCCTGACAGTGGGTAATGAAAAACTGTTTTTT.

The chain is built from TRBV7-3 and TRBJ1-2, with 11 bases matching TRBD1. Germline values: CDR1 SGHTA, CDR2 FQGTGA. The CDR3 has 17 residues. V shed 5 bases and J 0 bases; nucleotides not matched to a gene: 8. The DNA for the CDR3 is TGTGCCAGCAGCGATGGGACAGGGGGTTTGACTAACTATGGCTACACCTTC. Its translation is CASSDGTGGLTNYGYTF.

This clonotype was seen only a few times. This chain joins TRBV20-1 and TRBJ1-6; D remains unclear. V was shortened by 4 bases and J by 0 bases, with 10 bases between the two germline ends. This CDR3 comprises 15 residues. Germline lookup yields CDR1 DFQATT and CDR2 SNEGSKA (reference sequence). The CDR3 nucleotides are TGCAGTGCTAAACCTCCAAGCTCCTATAATTCACCCCTCCACTTT. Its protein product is CSAKPPSSYNSPLHF.

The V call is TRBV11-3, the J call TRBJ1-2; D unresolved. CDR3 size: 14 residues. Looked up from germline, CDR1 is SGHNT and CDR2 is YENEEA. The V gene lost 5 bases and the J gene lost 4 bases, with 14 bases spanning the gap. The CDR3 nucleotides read TGTGCCAGCAGCCCGAAGGCGGTGGGCTATGGCTACACCTTC. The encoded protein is CASSPKAVGYGYTF.

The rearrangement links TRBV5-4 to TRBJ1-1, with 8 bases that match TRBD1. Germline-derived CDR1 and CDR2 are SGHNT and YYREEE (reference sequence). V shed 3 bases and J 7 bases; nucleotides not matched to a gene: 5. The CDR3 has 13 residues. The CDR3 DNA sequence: TGTGCCAGCAGCTCCGGGACAGGAATTGAAGCTTTCTTT. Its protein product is CASSSGTGIEAFF.

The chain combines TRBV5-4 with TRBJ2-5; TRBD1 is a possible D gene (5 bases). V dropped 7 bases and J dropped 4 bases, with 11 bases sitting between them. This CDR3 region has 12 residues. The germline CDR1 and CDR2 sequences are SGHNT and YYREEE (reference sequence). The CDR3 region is CASGRQSETQYF. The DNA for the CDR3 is TGTGCCAGCGGACGACAGTCAGAGACCCAGTACTTC.

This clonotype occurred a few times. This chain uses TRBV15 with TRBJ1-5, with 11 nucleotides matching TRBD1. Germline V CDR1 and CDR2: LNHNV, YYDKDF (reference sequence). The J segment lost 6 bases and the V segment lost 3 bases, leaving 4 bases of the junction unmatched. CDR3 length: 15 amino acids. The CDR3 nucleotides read TGTGCCACCAGCAGGGACGGGACAGGGGGTCAGCCCCAGCATTTT. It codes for CATSRDGTGGQPQHF.

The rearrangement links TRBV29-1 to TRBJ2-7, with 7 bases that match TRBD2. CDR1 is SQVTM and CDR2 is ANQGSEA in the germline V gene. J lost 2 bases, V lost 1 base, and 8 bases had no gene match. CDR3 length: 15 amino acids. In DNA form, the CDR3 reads TGCAGCGTTGAAGGGTGGGGAGGGGTAACCTACGAGCAGTACTTC. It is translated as CSVEGWGGVTYEQYF.

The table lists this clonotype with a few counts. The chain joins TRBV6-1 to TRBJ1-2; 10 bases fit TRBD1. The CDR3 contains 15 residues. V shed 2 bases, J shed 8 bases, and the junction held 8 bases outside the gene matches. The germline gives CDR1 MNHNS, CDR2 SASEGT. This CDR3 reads CASSEMGQGMYGYTF. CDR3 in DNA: TGTGCCAGCAGTGAAATGGGACAGGGGATGTACGGCTACACCTTC.

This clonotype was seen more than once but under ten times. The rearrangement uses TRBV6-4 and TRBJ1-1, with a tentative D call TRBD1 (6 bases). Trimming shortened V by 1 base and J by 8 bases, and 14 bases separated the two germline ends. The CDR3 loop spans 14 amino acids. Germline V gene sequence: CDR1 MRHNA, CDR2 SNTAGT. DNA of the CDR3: TGTGCCAGCAGTGACTTCCCAAACCAGGGGGAAGCTTTCTTT. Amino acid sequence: CASSDFPNQGEAFF.

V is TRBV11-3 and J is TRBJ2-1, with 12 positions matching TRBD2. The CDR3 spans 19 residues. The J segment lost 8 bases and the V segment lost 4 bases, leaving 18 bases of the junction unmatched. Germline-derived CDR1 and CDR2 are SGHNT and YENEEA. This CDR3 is CASSSYSSGRAEVGDEQFF. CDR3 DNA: TGTGCCAGCAGCTCCTATTCTAGCGGGAGGGCCGAGGTCGGGGATGAGCAGTTCTTC.

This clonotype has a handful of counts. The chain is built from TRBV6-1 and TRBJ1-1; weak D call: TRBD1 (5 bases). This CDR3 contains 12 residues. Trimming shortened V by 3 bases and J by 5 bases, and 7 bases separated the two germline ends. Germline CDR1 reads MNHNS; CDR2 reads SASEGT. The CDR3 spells CASSEGETEAFF. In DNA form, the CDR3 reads TGTGCCAGCAGTGAGGGGGAGACTGAAGCTTTCTTT.

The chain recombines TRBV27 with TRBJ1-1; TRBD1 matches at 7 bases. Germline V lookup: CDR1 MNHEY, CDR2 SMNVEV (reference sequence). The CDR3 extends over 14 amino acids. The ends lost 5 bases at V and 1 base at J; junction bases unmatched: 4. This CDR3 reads CASSNRDRNTEAFF. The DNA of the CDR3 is TGTGCCAGCAGTAACCGGGACAGGAACACTGAAGCTTTCTTT.

The DNA for the CDR3 is TGTGCCAGCAGCTTAGTCGGTAGCAATCAGCCCCAGCATTTT. This codes for CASSLVGSNQPQHF. The chain has TRBV7-9 and TRBJ1-5; D remains unclear. V was clipped by 1 base and J by 0 bases, with 4 bases between them. This CDR3 has 14 residues. Germline CDR1 reads SEHNR; CDR2 reads FQNEAQ (reference sequence). The full variable domain, in which reference TRBV7-9 and TRBJ1-5 provide the parts outside the CDR3, is DTGVSQNPRHKITKRGQNVTFRCDPISEHNRLYWYRQTLGQGPEFLTYFQNEAQLEKSRLLSDRFSAERPKGSFSTLEIQRTEQGDSAMYLCASSLVGSNQPQHFGDGTRLSIL.

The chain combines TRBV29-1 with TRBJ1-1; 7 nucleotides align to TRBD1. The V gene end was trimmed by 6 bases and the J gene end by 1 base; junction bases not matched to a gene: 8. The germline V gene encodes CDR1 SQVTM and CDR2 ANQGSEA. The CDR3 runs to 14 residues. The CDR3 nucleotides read TGCAGCGTCACCGGGACAGCAAAGAACACTGAAGCTTTCTTT. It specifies CSVTGTAKNTEAFF.

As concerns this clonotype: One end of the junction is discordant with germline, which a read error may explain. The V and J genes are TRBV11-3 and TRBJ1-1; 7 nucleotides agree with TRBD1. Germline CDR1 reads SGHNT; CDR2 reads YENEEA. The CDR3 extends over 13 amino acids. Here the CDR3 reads CASSIDRVTEAFF. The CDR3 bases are TGTGCCAGCAGCATAGACAGGGTTACTGAAGCTTTCTTT.

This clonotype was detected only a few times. The CDR3 region is CASSFTPGSVNSPLHF. The CDR3 DNA follows: TGTGCCAGCAGTTTTACCCCAGGGTCGGTCAATTCACCCCTCCACTTT. The gene calls are TRBV27 and TRBJ1-6; D is possibly TRBD1 (5 bases). The CDR3 has 16 amino acids. Between the trimmed V and J ends, which lost 3 bases and 7 bases, there was a span of 16 bases. Germline loops: CDR1 MNHEY, CDR2 SMNVEV (reference sequence).